The clone carrying this T cell receptor beta chain has just a few counts. Profiling relied on immunoSEQ multiplex PCR, and the TCRdb table lists in-frame clones only, not all of them. Among around 140,000 clones listed, approximately 84% were seen once. This sample was taken from a study of blood T cell repertoires in COVID-19. The TCR sequence derives from a woman aged 45 to 65 with acute COVID-19. The sample comprised PBMCs or T cells enriched from blood (not recorded which).

The CDR3 DNA is TGTGCCAGTAGTTGGGAGGTTAAAAATGAAAAACTGTTTTTT. It codes for CASSWEVKNEKLFF. The rearrangement joins TRBV19 to TRBJ1-4, with D unclear. This CDR3 region has 14 residues. V lost 5 bases to trimming and J lost 5 bases, with 12 bases between them. Germline loops: CDR1 LNHDA, CDR2 SQIVND (reference sequence).